What follows is one TCR beta chain and its context. Its antigen is currently unknown. The CDR3 is 15 amino acids. Germline CDR1 and CDR2: MDHEN and SYDVKM. V was trimmed by 10 bases and J by 2 bases, leaving 20 bases between them. This entry is derived from a study of shared clonotypes between healthy human individuals. Study-level information: Serving as donors were two women and three men, whose ages spanned 18 to 49.

The donor cohort consisted entirely of Caucasian adults residing in Nashville, Tennessee. From CD4+ cells came CD45RA+ naive and CD45RA-negative memory subsets. Data came from immunoSEQ multiplex PCR; TCRdb stores just in-frame clones and leaves some out. The top ten clones hold 0.36% of a sample with about 2.4 million clones, roughly 93% of them seen once. Study observations and caveats: Across a few donors, naive CD4 shared around 5.1%, naive CD8 approximately 3.5%, memory CD4 roughly 2.3%, memory CD8 roughly 0.37%.

This chain uses TRBV28 with TRBJ1-2; a possible D gene is TRBD1 (5 bases). The receptor comes from a man in his late teens or twenties in good health. Some clones in this sample may be carry-over from other donors' samples. Sequenced material: naive CD4+ T cells from PBMCs. The subset here: CD45RA+ positively selected. DNA of the CDR3: TGTGCCACCAGCCAGGGAGGAGAGGGAAACTATGGCTACACCTTC. This gives the protein CATSQGGEGNYGYTF.